This is a list of T cell receptor beta chains from one sample in a study of blood T cell repertoires in COVID-19. Some clones are missing from TCRdb's copy, which holds only in-frame ones; the method was immunoSEQ multiplex PCR. This repertoire shows 200,000 to 300,000 clones, approximately 86% found once; its top ten account for approximately 1.5%. The material sequenced was peripheral blood. These receptors came from an older woman who had recovered from COVID-19. Both conserved end residues are part of each CDR3. The D gene is left open where the match is weak. Size values are once, few and many counts, or a class for expanded clones, and some rows have none.

size,D,V,J,CDR3,DNA
-,-,TRBV12-3/TRBV12-4,TRBJ1-1,CASIPTLATEAFF,TGTGCCAGCATCCCGACACTCGCCACTGAAGCTTTCTTT
-,-,TRBV18,TRBJ1-1,CASSPPGINTEAFF,TGTGCCAGCTCACCACCCGGGATCAACACTGAAGCTTTCTTT
-,TRBD1,TRBV11-2,TRBJ2-1,CASSLARDRGRNEQFF,TGTGCCAGCAGCTTGGCTCGGGACAGGGGTCGCAATGAGCAGTTCTTC
-,TRBD1,TRBV28,TRBJ2-7,CASSLWDRPYEQYF,TGTGCCAGCAGTTTGTGGGACAGGCCCTACGAGCAGTACTTC
-,TRBD1,TRBV5-4,TRBJ1-4,CASSPTGATGHTLTNEKLFF,TGTGCCAGCAGCCCGACCGGAGCGACAGGGCACACTTTAACTAATGAAAAACTGTTTTTT
-,-,TRBV7-9,TRBJ1-2,CASSLEAGGYTF,TGTGCCAGCAGCTTAGAGGCAGGTGGCTACACCTTC
-,-,TRBV28,TRBJ2-7,CASSGGTGRSEQYF,TGTGCCAGCAGTGGGGGGACGGGGAGATCCGAGCAGTACTTC
once,-,TRBV3-1/TRBV3-2,TRBJ1-3,CASSQPGPGNTIYF,TGTGCCAGCAGCCAACCAGGGCCTGGAAACACCATATATTTT
-,-,TRBV6-2/TRBV6-3,TRBJ2-7,CASSRVGLSYEQYF,TGTGCCAGCAGTCGCGTGGGCTTGTCCTACGAGCAGTACTTC
-,TRBD1,TRBV5-6,TRBJ1-4,CASSPQDRDEKLFF,TGTGCCAGCAGCCCACAGGACAGGGATGAAAAACTGTTTTTT
-,TRBD2,TRBV19,TRBJ2-1,CASSTHMTGGNEQFF,TGTGCCAGTAGTACCCACATGACGGGGGGGAATGAGCAGTTCTTC
-,TRBD1,TRBV28,TRBJ2-7,CASSWGDRGTYEQYF,TGTGCCAGCAGTTGGGGGGACAGGGGAACCTACGAGCAGTACTTC
-,TRBD2,TRBV6-5,TRBJ2-7,CASSYSASGLAYEQYF,TGTGCCAGCAGTTACTCAGCTAGCGGGTTAGCCTACGAGCAGTACTTC
-,TRBD1,TRBV14,TRBJ2-4,CASSQVAGGIQYF,TGTGCCAGCAGCCAAGTGGCAGGGGGCATTCAGTACTTC
-,-,TRBV9,TRBJ2-2,CASSVAGAGFTGELFF,TGTGCCAGCAGCGTAGCTGGGGCAGGGTTCACCGGGGAGCTGTTTTTT
-,TRBD2,TRBV9,TRBJ2-1,CASSVGIAGGGSEQFF,TGTGCCAGCAGCGTAGGAATAGCGGGGGGTGGGTCGGAGCAGTTCTTC
-,TRBD1,TRBV28,TRBJ2-3,CASSSPGQGSTDTQYF,TGTGCCAGCAGCTCACCCGGACAGGGGAGCACAGATACGCAGTATTTT
few,-,TRBV7-2,TRBJ2-1,CASSPRGTDTYNEQFF,TGTGCCAGCAGCCCACGCGGGACAGATACCTACAATGAGCAGTTCTTC
-,-,TRBV25-1,TRBJ1-5,CASRRTWRVRQPQHF,TGTGCCAGCCGTCGTACATGGAGGGTTCGGCAGCCCCAGCATTTT
few,-,TRBV11-3,TRBJ2-1,CASSSGRGLPHAEQFF,TGTGCCAGCAGCTCTGGGCGGGGATTACCACACGCCGAGCAGTTCTTC
once,-,TRBV10-3,TRBJ2-1,CAISGSLHNEQFF,TGTGCCATCAGTGGGTCCCTTCACAATGAGCAGTTCTTC
-,TRBD2,TRBV5-4,TRBJ2-1,CASSLEASGESTFF,TGTGCCAGCAGCTTGGAGGCTAGCGGGGAGAGTACGTTCTTC
-,-,TRBV7-2,TRBJ1-2,CASSLVITVGGVTF,TGTGCCAGCAGCTTAGTAATAACGGTCGGAGGGGTCACCTTC
-,TRBD1,TRBV23-1,TRBJ1-1,CASSLQGTNTEAFF,TGCGCCAGCAGTCTACAGGGGACGAACACTGAAGCTTTCTTT
-,-,TRBV11-2,TRBJ1-4,CASSLDLGLGEKLFF,TGTGCCAGCAGCTTAGATCTTGGGCTTGGTGAAAAACTGTTTTTT
-,-,TRBV27,TRBJ2-6,CASSLTSGANVLTF,TGTGCCAGCAGTTTGACAAGTGGGGCCAACGTCCTGACTTTC
-,TRBD2,TRBV5-4,TRBJ2-7,CASSSLAGAGEQYF,TGTGCCAGCAGCTCACTAGCGGGGGCGGGCGAGCAGTACTTC
-,-,TRBV11-2,TRBJ1-2,CASSLTGTNYGYTF,TGTGCCAGCAGCTTAACAGGGACTAACTATGGCTACACCTTC
few,-,TRBV10-2,TRBJ1-1,CASSPRRGYTEAFF,TGCGCCAGCAGTCCCCGCAGGGGCTACACTGAAGCTTTCTTT
-,-,TRBV2,TRBJ1-2,CASSMSVYGYTF,TGTGCCAGCAGTATGTCGGTTTATGGCTACACCTTC
-,-,TRBV4-2,TRBJ2-7,CASSQDVRGGGEQYF,TGTGCCAGCAGCCAAGATGTTAGGGGAGGGGGCGAGCAGTACTTC
-,TRBD2,TRBV19,TRBJ2-5,CASRGTSGDSETQYF,TGTGCCAGTAGGGGGACTAGCGGGGATAGTGAGACCCAGTACTTC
-,-,TRBV6-1,TRBJ1-2,CASSELTAEYGYTF,TGTGCCAGCAGTGAATTGACAGCCGAATATGGCTACACCTTC